A selection of T cell receptor beta chains follows, all from one sample in a study of post-analysis software for immune sequencing data. TCRdb re-called the PCR reads with MiXCR, one entry per CDR3 protein. The table lists roughly 600,000 distinct CDR3 sequences, 40% to 50% of them singletons. The specimen was blood. The receptors here all came from a girl aged 10-17 years with multiple sclerosis. CDR3s leave out the opening cysteine and the closing phenylalanine or tryptophan. D genes are given only for firm matches.

>TRBJ2-7|TRBV5-6|.
ASSPLRASFSYEQY
>TRBJ2-3|TRBV7-9|.
ASSHRWDTQY
>TRBJ2-3|TRBV12-3/TRBV12-4|TRBD1
ASVWDRDTDTQY
>TRBJ2-1|TRBV12-3/TRBV12-4|TRBD2
ASRNYDSGGVYNEQF
>TRBJ1-6|TRBV7-9|.
ASSRANSPLH
>TRBJ1-2|TRBV29-1|.
SVEIGNQAYGYT
>TRBJ2-7|TRBV7-8|.
ASSLTQHHEQY
>TRBJ2-3|TRBV7-3|TRBD2
ASSQGLAADTQY
>.|TRBV7-8|.
ASSLVMGILGEQY
>TRBJ1-2|TRBV29-1|.
SVGPGLTGYT
>TRBJ2-7|TRBV20-1|TRBD1
SARGQGLYEQY
>TRBJ1-6|TRBV12-3/TRBV12-4|.
ASSQIRDSPLH
>TRBJ2-6|TRBV27|TRBD1
ASSLLTGGSGANVLT
>TRBJ2-5|TRBV10-3|TRBD2
AISENPGLAGLSLGTQY
>TRBJ1-2|TRBV7-9|.
ASSTIDRAGYGYT